This T cell receptor beta chain appears in the sequencing data of a study of cytomegalovirus exposure and HLA in healthy donors. Findings and caveats of the study: An analysis done earlier found most TCR beta V segments productive about 87% or about 30% of the time. TCR beta V- and J-gene trimming was later associated with a missense DCLRE1C variant. Among donors in an Asian-associated ancestry cluster, a later analysis reportedly found fewer N-insertions than the approximately 670-donor mean.

The CDR3 covers 14 residues. CDR1 and CDR2 (germline): LNHDA, SQIVND (reference sequence). The ends were cut back, 2 bases at V and 2 bases at J, with 8 bases in the middle. A note on this clone: Its antigen is unidentified.

The study ran its PCR with 60 Vbeta and 13 Jbeta primers. Some clones are missing from TCRdb's copy, which holds only in-frame ones; the method was immunoSEQ multiplex PCR. The profile covers about 120,000 clones, with approximately 72% appearing a single time and about 1.5% taken by the ten largest. This chain uses TRBV19 with TRBJ2-3, with D possibly matching TRBD2 (5 bases). This receptor was taken from a man aged 18 to 35 in good health and CMV-seronegative. Material for sequencing was PBMCs. Here the CDR3 reads CASSISGYTDTQYF. The CDR3 DNA is TGTGCCAGTAGTATAAGCGGATACACAGATACGCAGTATTTT.